These T cell receptor beta chains were read from a single sample in a study of blood T cell repertoires in COVID-19. Libraries were prepared by immunoSEQ multiplex PCR; TCRdb keeps only in-frame clonotypes and omits some of them. This sample carries about 60,000 clones, approximately 90% of them seen once, and the ten largest clones take 8.3%. The material sequenced was peripheral blood. These receptors were taken from a human donor with active COVID-19. The donor label of this sample is uncertain. Each CDR3 is given with its conserved first and last residue.

v_call	j_call	cdr3_aa
TRBV6-5	TRBJ1-1	CASSYSREGTEAFF
TRBV2	TRBJ2-3	CASRYRDTQYF
TRBV6-6	TRBJ1-6	CASSTQGLSPLHF
TRBV7-2	TRBJ2-7	CASSPLRRSEQYF
TRBV4-3	TRBJ2-7	CASSQIGGRYEQYF
TRBV2	TRBJ2-7	CASSETGISYEQYF
TRBV7-6	TRBJ2-1	CASSPPGQGNNNEQFF
TRBV7-8	TRBJ1-2	CASSRATVQGPYGYTF
TRBV7-3	TRBJ2-3	CASQRDGGTDTQYF
TRBV28	TRBJ1-2	CASDSGYGYTF
TRBV15	TRBJ1-5	CATSRDLYQPQHF
TRBV6-5	TRBJ2-7	CASRPLRGGQYF
TRBV7-9	TRBJ2-7	CASSSLPTGTGEQYF
TRBV9	TRBJ2-7	CASSQSSIHEQYF
TRBV7-9	TRBJ2-5	CASSLGSGVQETQYF
TRBV7-9	TRBJ2-7	CASSLARGLRIATYEQYF
TRBV5-1	TRBJ1-6	CASSSQGARNSPLHF